A selection of T cell receptor beta chains follows, all from one sample in a study of blood T cell repertoires in COVID-19. Profiling relied on immunoSEQ multiplex PCR, and the TCRdb table lists in-frame clones only, not all of them. This sample has 210,000 or so clones, with more than 70% found just once. Specimen: peripheral blood. The receptor set was obtained from a middle-aged woman who had recovered from COVID-19. The CDR3 runs from the conserved cysteine through the conserved F or W. Each record gives: clone size, J gene, D gene, V gene, CDR3 protein, CDR3 DNA. A D gene is named only where the DNA matches it firmly. Clone size appears in some rows only: once, few, many, or a class for an expanded clone.

-,TRBJ2-7,-,TRBV30,CASFNGGYEQYF,TGTGCCTCTTTTAACGGGGGCTACGAGCAGTACTTC
once,TRBJ2-6,TRBD2,TRBV28,CASSLGLAGGSSGANVLTF,TGTGCCAGCAGTTTAGGACTAGCGGGAGGATCCTCTGGGGCCAACGTCCTGACTTTC
-,TRBJ2-7,-,TRBV29-1,CSVELVRPGEQYF,TGCAGCGTTGAGTTGGTCCGTCCGGGGGAGCAGTACTTC
-,TRBJ1-1,TRBD1,TRBV5-4,CASSFNRGQTEAFF,TGTGCCAGCAGTTTTAACAGGGGGCAGACTGAAGCTTTCTTT
-,TRBJ2-5,-,TRBV19,CASSRGTAVDQETQYF,TGTGCCAGTAGTCGGGGGACGGCGGTGGACCAAGAGACCCAGTACTTC
-,TRBJ1-6,-,TRBV19,CASSTEDSPLHF,TGTGCCAGTTCGACAGAGGATTCACCCCTCCACTTT
once,TRBJ1-2,-,TRBV30,CAWIFSGTEGGGYTF,TGTGCCTGGATCTTTTCCGGGACCGAGGGAGGCGGCTACACCTTC
-,TRBJ1-1,TRBD1,TRBV19,CASKGGQMNTEAFF,TGTGCCAGTAAGGGGGGACAGATGAACACTGAAGCTTTCTTT
-,TRBJ1-4,-,TRBV21-1,CARRDRGPNEKLFF,TGTGCCAGACGGGACAGGGGCCCTAATGAAAAACTGTTTTTT
once,TRBJ2-1,TRBD1,TRBV11-2,CASSFNRGQGGWNEQFF,TGTGCCAGCAGCTTTAATAGGGGACAGGGAGGATGGAATGAGCAGTTCTTC
-,TRBJ2-7,-,TRBV18,CASSPQAGVQNEQYF,TGTGCCAGCTCACCACAGGCAGGGGTACAAAATGAGCAGTACTTC
once,TRBJ2-3,-,TRBV5-1,CASSLQGNTDTQYF,TGCGCCAGCAGCTTGCAGGGGAACACAGATACGCAGTATTTT
-,TRBJ1-2,-,TRBV7-7,CASSPLVVGVHYGYTF,TGTGCCAGCAGCCCCCTAGTAGTAGGAGTTCATTATGGCTACACCTTC
once,TRBJ1-1,-,TRBV19,CASSIISFMNTEAFF,TGTGCCAGTAGTATTATCAGTTTCATGAACACTGAAGCTTTCTTT
-,TRBJ2-3,TRBD1,TRBV7-8,CASSSLDRITQYF,TGTGCCAGCAGCTCCTTGGACAGGATTACGCAGTATTTT
-,TRBJ2-3,TRBD2,TRBV5-4,CASSTPGLAGPTGTDTQYF,TGTGCCAGCAGCACACCGGGACTAGCGGGACCCACCGGGACAGATACGCAGTATTTT
-,TRBJ1-1,-,TRBV19,CASSRSGNTEAFF,TGTGCCAGTAGCCGGAGTGGGAACACTGAAGCTTTCTTT
-,TRBJ1-1,TRBD1,TRBV7-2,CASSWGTVNTEAFF,TGTGCCAGCAGCTGGGGGACAGTGAACACTGAAGCTTTCTTT
-,TRBJ1-1,TRBD1,TRBV6-2/TRBV6-3,CASSWTGYPEAFF,TGTGCCAGCAGCTGGACAGGGTACCCTGAAGCTTTCTTT
-,TRBJ2-5,TRBD1,TRBV20-1,CSASPGQDGTQYF,TGCAGTGCTAGTCCGGGACAGGACGGGACCCAGTACTTC
-,TRBJ1-6,TRBD1,TRBV30,CAWRGGTGYSPLHF,TGTGCCTGGAGGGGTGGGACAGGGTATTCACCCCTCCACTTT
-,TRBJ2-3,TRBD2,TRBV24-1,CATSELAGAADTQYF,TGTGCCACCAGTGAGTTAGCGGGAGCGGCAGATACGCAGTATTTT
-,TRBJ2-2,-,TRBV7-7,CASSYHGTGELFF,TGTGCCAGCAGCTACCACGGCACCGGGGAGCTGTTTTTT
-,TRBJ1-2,-,TRBV12-3/TRBV12-4,CASGLGENYGYTF,TGTGCCAGCGGCCTTGGAGAGAACTATGGCTACACCTTC
-,TRBJ1-1,-,TRBV9,CASSPRGSFPEAFF,TGTGCCAGCAGCCCAAGGGGCAGCTTTCCTGAAGCTTTCTTT
-,TRBJ2-1,-,TRBV3-1/TRBV3-2,CASSQDGRLGNEQFF,TGTGCCAGCAGCCAAGATGGGAGACTAGGGAATGAGCAGTTCTTC
-,TRBJ1-2,TRBD1,TRBV7-8,CASSSGQGVGYTF,TGTGCCAGCAGCTCGGGACAGGGCGTTGGCTACACCTTC
-,TRBJ2-2,TRBD1,TRBV3-1/TRBV3-2,CASSQSGTAGELFF,TGTGCCAGCAGCCAATCGGGGACAGCTGGGGAGCTGTTTTTT
-,TRBJ2-1,TRBD2,TRBV5-1,CASSLGLAGGNEQFF,TGCGCCAGCAGCTTGGGGCTAGCGGGAGGCAATGAGCAGTTCTTC
-,TRBJ2-7,-,TRBV19,CASSIASEGSYEQYF,TGTGCCAGTAGTATAGCGAGCGAAGGATCCTACGAGCAGTACTTC
-,TRBJ2-2,TRBD2,TRBV28,CASSPGTSLSTGELFF,TGTGCCAGCAGCCCCGGGACTAGTTTAAGTACCGGGGAGCTGTTTTTT
-,TRBJ2-1,TRBD2,TRBV18,CASSTAGASGHEQFF,TGTGCCAGCTCAACCGCGGGAGCGTCAGGGCATGAGCAGTTCTTC
once,TRBJ2-7,-,TRBV6-5,CASSRFLYEQYF,TGTGCCAGCAGTCGTTTCTTGTACGAGCAGTACTTC
-,TRBJ2-5,TRBD2,TRBV28,CASSTNLAGEVRETQYF,TGTGCCAGCAGTACCAACCTAGCGGGAGAAGTCCGGGAGACCCAGTACTTC
-,TRBJ2-3,-,TRBV6-5,CASSYQADTQYF,TGTGCCAGCAGTTACCAGGCAGATACGCAGTATTTT
-,TRBJ1-5,TRBD1,TRBV19,CASSPRTGIGTPQHF,TGTGCCAGTAGTCCTCGGACAGGCATCGGGACGCCCCAGCATTTT